This T cell receptor beta chain appears in the sequencing data of a study of T cell responses to AZD1222 COVID-19 vaccine (dated by TCRdb to the early 2020s). Concerning the study at large: A total of more than 230 trial participants underwent TCR sequencing, of whom nearly 210 had received two doses of AZD1222 and some 26 had received two doses of the MenACWY control vaccine. Trial participants were enrolled by age into 18-55, 56-69 and 70-plus year subgroups, with roughly 160, 29 and 62 TCR-sequenced participants respectively.

On the study overall, not on this receptor specifically: Nearly half of unique spike-specific TCRs reportedly recognized epitopes outside regions mutated in the B.1.351 and B.1.1.7 variants. Because no samples from the day 14 peak response were available, repertoires could be characterized only after the peak T cell response. Most participants were white British and females outnumbered males, and the authors suggested that clonal diversity may have been underestimated. The vaccine-associated CD4 TCRs covered the entire spike protein, and the dominant responses fell in regions 160-218 and 743-854. Conclusions about previously exposed vaccinees are limited, since just a handful of AZD1222 recipients were seropositive for SARS-CoV-2 at baseline. The 56-69-year group was small, and its depth increase did not reach significance, likely because of low power. After two AZD1222 doses, both the breadth and the depth of spike-specific TCRs were significantly higher than at day 0 and than in MenACWY recipients.

The time point label corresponds to: baseline before first vaccination. According to the study, the label for this sample's treatment or condition signals: meningococcal conjugate vaccine given as trial control. Vaccinee samples came from UK trials COV001 and COV002, including a single-blind randomized controlled phase 2/3 trial of AZD1222 (ChAdOx1 nCoV-19) in healthy adults. For TCRbeta chain sequencing, PBMC samples were collected from trial participants at day 0 and at day 28 after the second dose. The CDR3 regions of human TCRbeta chains were subjected to immunosequencing. For the original study's pipeline: TCRs in the repertoires were compared against a reference library of SARS-CoV-2-specific TCRs that had been generated with the MIRA antigen-specificity platform. Breadth was defined as the fraction of unique TCRs that were SARS-CoV-2-associated, and depth was defined as the fraction of total T cells that were SARS-CoV-2-associated. Using the MIRA data, every spike-specific TCR was mapped to the spike region that the TCR reacted to and assigned to either a CD4 or a CD8 class. Log10-transformed breadth and depth values were compared by one-way ANOVA with Sidak's multiple comparisons tests. TCRdb took over this immuneACCESS table, retaining in-frame rearrangements with V and J assigned. Such tables are incomplete; in checked studies, under half of the missing clones stem from an unresolved V gene, and the remainder is unexplained. V and J calls and clone size come straight from that table; D and trimming were deduced from the DNA. Counted in this sample were approximately 220,000 clones; 85% to 95% of them appeared once. The ten largest clones take up roughly 1% of the sample.

The germline V gene encodes CDR1 SGDLS and CDR2 YYNGEE. The CDR3 covers 13 residues, taking in both the cysteine and the phenylalanine. Left in the record is the CDR3 DNA by itself, 39 bases read in frame from the first base. Trimming accounts for 5 bases at V and 4 bases at J, while the number of junction bases matched to no gene is 4. As to this clone: No cognate antigen has been identified for it. No clone much larger than this one lies a single base away; base qualities are absent.

The sequence was collected from an adult in good health. Sequenced here: peripheral blood, sampled on day 0 of MenACWY control vaccination. Here the chain combines TRBV9 and TRBJ1-2, with 8 bases aligning to TRBD1. The CDR3 here reads CASSGQGPYGYTF. The DNA sequence is TGTGCCAGCAGTGGACAGGGTCCCTATGGCTACACCTTC.